What follows describes a single TCR beta chain. Its cognate antigen is unknown. cDNA came from around 0.5 to 1 ug RNA primed by random hexamers. Amplification of TCR beta CDR3 spanned 54 Vbeta and 13 Jbeta via immunoSEQ multiplex PCR. TCRdb analysed the immunoSEQ multiplex PCR reads with MiXCR anew, one entry per CDR3 protein. The sample lists a few hundred thousand distinct CDR3 sequences; just under 95% were seen once. These data are taken from a study of CD8 T cells in Susac syndrome. Both CD4+ and CD8+ T cells were negatively isolated, and TEMRA cells underwent FACS enrichment. Study-wide points: The authors acknowledged that their TCR sequencing and HLA analysis involved a relatively small number of individuals.

This CDR3 has 17 amino acids. V shed 10 bases and J shed 4 bases, with 26 bases lying between them. The germline V gene encodes CDR1 MRHNA and CDR2 SNTAGT. This TCR derives from a human donor with multiple sclerosis. Sequenced sample: CD4+ T cells from PBMCs. The V gene is TRBV6-4, the J gene TRBJ2-1, with TRBD2 as a possible D gene (6 bases). CDR3 region: CATSMGPTWGTYNEQFF. The CDR3 nucleotides read TGTGCCACCTCGATGGGCCCGACGTGGGGGACTTACAATGAGCAGTTCTTC.